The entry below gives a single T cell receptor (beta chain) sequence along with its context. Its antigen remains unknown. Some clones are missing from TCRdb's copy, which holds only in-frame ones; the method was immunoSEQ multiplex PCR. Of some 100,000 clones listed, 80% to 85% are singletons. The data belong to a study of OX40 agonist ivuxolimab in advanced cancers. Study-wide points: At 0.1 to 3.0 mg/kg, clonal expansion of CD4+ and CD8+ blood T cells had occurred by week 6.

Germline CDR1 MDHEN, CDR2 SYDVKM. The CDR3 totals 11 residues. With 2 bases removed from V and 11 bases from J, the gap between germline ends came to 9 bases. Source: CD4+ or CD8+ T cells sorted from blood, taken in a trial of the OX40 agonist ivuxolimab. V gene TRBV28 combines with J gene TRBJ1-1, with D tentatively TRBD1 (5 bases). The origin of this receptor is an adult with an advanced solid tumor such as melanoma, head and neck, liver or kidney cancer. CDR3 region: CASSLDRLAFF. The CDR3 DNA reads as TGTGCCAGCAGTTTAGACAGACTGGCTTTCTTT.